This TCR beta chain was sequenced in a study of shared clonotypes between healthy human individuals. Sequencing was performed with immunoSEQ multiplex PCR; in TCRdb, only in-frame clones are kept and a portion is missing. The data show roughly 1,800,000 clones, with about 95% seen just once and 1% to 1.5% held by the top ten. The CDR3 is 14 amino acids. Trimming took off 1 base at V and 3 bases at J, with 10 bases between the two ends. Looked up from germline, CDR1 is GTSNPN and CDR2 is SVGIG (reference sequence). Naive-designated CD8 cells lacked CD45RO, were positively enriched for CCR7, and omitted terminally differentiated effector memory CD45RA+ cells.

The material sequenced was naive CD8+ T cells sorted from blood. The chain recombines TRBV30 with TRBJ1-5; D is perhaps TRBD1 (5 bases). The clonotype comes from a man aged 18 to 29 in good health. The CDR3 nucleotides read TGTGCCTGGAGTGAGGGGCAGTTCAATCAGCCCCAGCATTTT. Translating it yields CAWSEGQFNQPQHF.